Listed here are 6 T cell receptor beta chains from one sample, sequenced in a study of PD-1 blockade in classical Hodgkin lymphoma. Each of the patients experienced relapse following autologous stem cell transplantation, and their brentuximab vedotin exposure differed. Sequencing used immunoSEQ multiplex PCR; TCRdb keeps in-frame clones, though not all of them. The sample records 30,000 to 45,000 clones, 88% being singletons. This material consisted of peripheral blood mononuclear cells (PBMCs), taken before the second cycle of nivolumab. The receptors here all came from a human donor with classical Hodgkin lymphoma.

V gene TRBV12-5 combines with J gene TRBJ2-1; 12 bases map to TRBD2. V trimming: 1 base; J trimming: 9 bases; junction bases outside the gene matches: 10. Germline values: CDR1 LGHNT, CDR2 FRNRAP. The CDR3 covers 17 residues. The CDR3 sequence: CASGLGLPGLAGSEQFF. In DNA, the CDR3 is TGTGCTAGTGGTTTGGGACTTCCCGGACTAGCGGGGAGTGAGCAGTTCTTC. The variable domain in full, with the rest retrieved from reference TRBV12-5 and TRBJ2-1, is DARVTQTPRHKVTEMGQEVTMRCQPILGHNTVFWYRQTMMQGLELLAYFRNRAPLDDSGMPKDRFSAEMPDATLATLKIQPSEPRDSAVYFCASGLGLPGLAGSEQFFGPGTRLTVL.

This sequence joins TRBV7-3 and TRBJ2-1; D not certain. CDR3 length: 16 amino acids. Germline lookup yields CDR1 SGHTA and CDR2 FQGTGA. Trimming stripped 5 bases from V and 5 bases from J, with 19 bases between. CDR3 amino acids: CASSEPLRISDNEQFF. The CDR3 nucleotides read TGTGCCAGCAGCGAACCACTTCGGATAAGCGACAATGAGCAGTTCTTC.

In its sample, this clone was seen a few times. The rearrangement uses TRBV6-5 and TRBJ2-1; perhaps TRBD2 as D (5 bases). The CDR3 totals 13 residues. V was clipped by 6 bases and J by 4 bases, with 10 bases between them. Looked up from germline, CDR1 is MNHEY and CDR2 is SVGAGI. CDR3 DNA sequence: TGTGCCAGCAGCAAACTAGAGTACAATGAGCAGTTCTTC. Translated: CASSKLEYNEQFF.

About this clone: Other DNA sequences from this sample encode an identical CDR3 as well. The rearrangement uses TRBV6-5 and TRBJ2-1; D gene unclear. Germline assignment: CDR1 MNHEY and CDR2 SVGAGI. Trimming removed 0 bases from V and 0 bases from J, with 6 bases in between. The CDR3 is 15 amino acids. CDR3: CASSYSASSYNEQFF. As DNA, the CDR3 is TGTGCCAGCAGTTACTCGGCGAGCTCCTACAATGAGCAGTTCTTC.

V is TRBV15 and J is TRBJ2-7; 12 bases align to TRBD2. The V segment lost 1 base and the J segment 3 bases; nucleotides outside the gene matches: 13. This CDR3 is 19 amino acids long. Germline lookup yields CDR1 LNHNV and CDR2 YYDKDF (reference sequence). CDR3 DNA: TGTGCCACCAGCAGAGCGGGACTAGCGGGCGAAGGAGGTTACTACGAGCAGTACTTC. Translation gives CATSRAGLAGEGGYYEQYF.

V gene TRBV5-5 combines with J gene TRBJ2-5, with 7 nucleotides matching TRBD1. Trimming took 3 bases from V and 5 from J; bases not matched to a gene: 10. The length of the CDR3 is 15 residues. Per the germline V gene, CDR1 is SGHKS and CDR2 is YYEKEE (reference sequence). CDR3 residues: CASSYPGQLGETQYF. CDR3 sequence (DNA): TGTGCCAGCAGCTATCCGGGACAGTTAGGTGAGACCCAGTACTTC.